Shown below are 27 T cell receptor beta chains from a single sample sequenced in a study of cytomegalovirus exposure and HLA in healthy donors. This PCR relied on a set of 60 Vbeta primers and 13 Jbeta primers. The assay was immunoSEQ multiplex PCR, and TCRdb's table has in-frame clones only and misses some. The data show fewer than 250,000 clones, roughly 80% seen once. The source material was PBMCs. These receptors came from a man aged 25-45 years in good health and CMV-seronegative.

This chain uses TRBV11-1 with TRBJ2-5; D might be TRBD1 (6 bases). The CDR3 has 15 residues. V was cut by 1 base and J by 4 bases, with 13 bases left in between. Germline loops: CDR1 SGHAT, CDR2 FQDESV (reference sequence). In nucleotides, the CDR3 is TGTGCCAGCAGCTTAGATAGGGGGTTTGGAGAGACCCAGTACTTC. This encodes CASSLDRGFGETQYF.

The genes are TRBV5-1 and TRBJ2-3; TRBD2 matches at 7 bases. The CDR3 is 16 residues long. V lost 0 bases, J lost 2 bases, and 6 bases stayed unmatched. Germline V gene lookup returns CDR1 SGHRS and CDR2 YFSETQ. CDR3 loop: CASSLDGGGTTDTQYF. Written as DNA, the CDR3 is TGCGCCAGCAGCTTGGATGGCGGGGGAACCACAGATACGCAGTATTTT. Variable domain in full (rest from reference TRBV5-1 and TRBJ2-3): KAGVTQTPRYLIKTRGQQVTLSCSPISGHRSVSWYQQTPGQGLQFLFEYFSETQRNKGNFPGRFSGRQFSNSRSEMNVSTLELGDSALYLCASSLDGGGTTDTQYFGPGTRLTVL.

The chain recombines TRBV15 with TRBJ1-2, with unresolved D. V shed 5 bases and J shed 2 bases, with 12 bases lying between them. CDR3 length: 14 amino acids. CDR1 is LNHNV and CDR2 is YYDKDF in the germline V gene (reference sequence). The CDR3: CATSPQRGNYGYTF. In DNA, the CDR3 is TGTGCCACCAGCCCTCAGCGTGGCAACTATGGCTACACCTTC.

The rearrangement joins TRBV5-4 to TRBJ2-3; D perhaps matches TRBD2 (6 bases). V lost 4 bases and J lost 5, with 14 bases in between. CDR1 and CDR2 from the germline V gene are SGHNT and YYREEE (reference sequence). The CDR3 runs to 14 residues. The CDR3 DNA sequence: TGTGCCAGCAGCACCGGGACTTCTTTAGATACGCAGTATTTT. Translating gives CASSTGTSLDTQYF.

V and J are TRBV7-9 and TRBJ2-5; D is perhaps TRBD2 (6 bases). CDR1 SEHNR and CDR2 FQNEAQ come from the germline V gene (reference sequence). Trimming removed 5 bases at V and 1 base at J, with 17 bases between. The CDR3 totals 16 residues. The CDR3 protein is CASSPDTGGPQETQYF. The CDR3 nucleotides read TGTGCCAGCAGCCCAGACACTGGAGGGCCCCAAGAGACCCAGTACTTC.

This chain uses TRBV2 with TRBJ1-2; D is ambiguous. From germline, CDR1 is SNHLY and CDR2 FYNNEI. The CDR3 is 10 amino acids. V was shortened by 6 bases and J by 8 bases, with 7 bases between the two germline ends. Written as DNA, the CDR3 is TGTGCCAGCAGGGTCGCGGGCTACACCTTC. This codes for CASRVAGYTF.

The chain joins TRBV6-6 to TRBJ1-5; D is uncertain. The CDR3 length is 12 residues. CDR1 and CDR2 from the germline V gene are MNHNY and SVGAGI (reference sequence). V was trimmed by 6 bases and J by 4 bases, leaving 7 bases between them. The CDR3 DNA sequence: TGTGCCAGCAGCTCCAGGAATCAGCCCCAGCATTTT. Its protein is CASSSRNQPQHF.

V and J are TRBV5-5 and TRBJ2-5; 10 bases align to TRBD1. Germline lookup yields CDR1 SGHKS and CDR2 YYEKEE (reference sequence). The trim removed 3 bases at V and 7 bases at J, leaving 12 bases unmatched. This CDR3 has 16 amino acids. The CDR3 region is CASSWTGQGTGWTQYF. The CDR3 DNA is TGTGCCAGCAGCTGGACGGGACAGGGGACCGGATGGACCCAGTACTTC.

This rearrangement joins TRBV28 to TRBJ1-3, with D uncertain. The germline V gene encodes CDR1 MDHEN and CDR2 SYDVKM. This CDR3 is 15 amino acids long. V lost 3 bases and J lost 0, with 9 bases in between. The CDR3 here is CASSFILSSGNTIYF. The CDR3 nucleotides are TGTGCCAGCAGTTTTATCCTCAGCTCTGGAAACACCATATATTTT.

This clone was seen a single time. The chain is built from TRBV7-2 and TRBJ2-5; possibly TRBD2 for D (6 bases). The V gene's germline CDR1 is SGHTA and CDR2 FQGNSA. The V end was cut by 1 base, the J end by 6 bases, with 9 bases between. There are 13 residues in the CDR3. This CDR3 reads CASSLGLGQTQYF. CDR3 sequence (DNA): TGTGCCAGCAGCTTAGGACTAGGCCAGACCCAGTACTTC. Looking up the rest from reference TRBV7-2 and TRBJ2-5 gives the full variable domain: GAGVSQSPSNKVTEKGKDVELRCDPISGHTALYWYRQSLGQGLEFLIYFQGNSAPDKSGLPSDRFSAERTGGSVSTLTIQRTQQEDSAVYLCASSLGLGQTQYFGPGTRLLVL.

CDR3: CASSQDPGQGGISYEQYF. CDR3 bases: TGCGCCAGCAGCCAAGACCCGGGACAGGGAGGAATCTCCTACGAGCAGTACTTC. This chain joins TRBV4-1 and TRBJ2-7; 9 bases match TRBD1. Germline trimming cut 0 bases from V and 0 bases from J; bases unmatched to any gene: 9. The germline CDR1 and CDR2 sequences are MGHRA and YSYEKL. This CDR3 comprises 18 residues.

The chain is built from TRBV21-1 and TRBJ1-1. TRBV21-1 is listed as a pseudogene. The CDR3 extends over 13 amino acids. The CDR3 DNA is TGTGCCAGCAGCCGTCCGGTGAACACTGAAGCTTTCTTT. This encodes CASSRPVNTEAFF.

J is TRBJ1-1 and V is TRBV5-1; D not certain. Between the trimmed V and J ends, which lost 4 bases and 0 bases, there was a span of 13 bases. The CDR3 consists of 15 residues. Germline CDR1 is SGHRS and CDR2 is YFSETQ. The CDR3 DNA is TGCGCCAGCAGCCCCGGGGTGCTCGTGAACACTGAAGCTTTCTTT. It translates to CASSPGVLVNTEAFF.

In its sample, this clone was seen once. V is TRBV6-1 and J is TRBJ2-4; 11 bases agree with TRBD1. The CDR3 is 15 amino acids. J gave up 2 bases and V 5 bases, and 2 bases lay outside the gene matches. The germline V gene encodes CDR1 MNHNS and CDR2 SASEGT. The CDR3 DNA sequence: TGTGCCAGCAGTAAGGACAGGGGGCCCAAAAACATTCAGTACTTC. Translating it yields CASSKDRGPKNIQYF.

The chain employs TRBV10-3 and TRBJ1-1; D unresolved. Germline values: CDR1 ENHRY, CDR2 SYGVKD. Trimming took off 6 bases at V and 2 bases at J, with 10 bases between the two ends. CDR3 length: 13 residues. CDR3 protein: CAISPSSNTEAFF. CDR3 sequence (DNA): TGTGCCATCAGCCCGTCCAGTAACACTGAAGCTTTCTTT.

V gene TRBV5-1 combines with J gene TRBJ1-2; the D gene is possibly TRBD1 (5 bases). The CDR3 is 16 amino acids. Trimming took 3 bases from V and 1 from J, leaving 16 bases between them. Germline CDR1 reads SGHRS; CDR2 reads YFSETQ. The CDR3 sequence: CASSSRPGTLNYGYTF. CDR3 DNA: TGCGCCAGCAGCTCAAGACCCGGGACTCTTAACTATGGCTACACCTTC. The whole variable domain, filled in from reference TRBV5-1 and TRBJ1-2, reads KAGVTQTPRYLIKTRGQQVTLSCSPISGHRSVSWYQQTPGQGLQFLFEYFSETQRNKGNFPGRFSGRQFSNSRSEMNVSTLELGDSALYLCASSSRPGTLNYGYTFGSGTRLTVV.

The V and J genes are TRBV7-9 and TRBJ2-1; 7 bases fit TRBD2. V was pared by 5 bases and J by 2 bases, with 6 bases of the junction left unmatched. Looked up from germline, CDR1 is SEHNR and CDR2 is FQNEAQ (reference sequence). This CDR3 comprises 15 residues. CDR3 sequence reads: CASSDGLGPYNEQFF. The DNA for the CDR3 is TGTGCCAGCAGCGATGGACTAGGCCCCTACAATGAGCAGTTCTTC.

In nucleotides, the CDR3 is TGTGCCAGCAGCTTAACTGACAGGGGTTCCTATAATTCACCCCTCCACTTT. It yields the protein CASSLTDRGSYNSPLHF. The rearrangement links TRBV11-1 to TRBJ1-6; 8 bases are shared with TRBD1. The germline V gene encodes CDR1 SGHAT and CDR2 FQDESV (reference sequence). The CDR3 length is 17 residues. V lost 2 bases, J lost 1 base, and 4 bases stayed unmatched.

CDR3 sequence reads: CASSRTSGSTDTQYF. The CDR3 nucleotides are TGTGCCAGCAGCCGGACTAGCGGAAGCACAGATACGCAGTATTTT. The chain couples TRBV11-2 to TRBJ2-3; 10 bases agree with TRBD2. The germline gives CDR1 SGHAT, CDR2 FQNNGV. This CDR3 spans 15 amino acids. V lost 5 bases, J lost 0 bases, and 2 bases stayed unmatched.

This clone was counted only a few times. One junction end disagrees with the germline gene, perhaps due to a read error. V usage is TRBV29-1 and J usage is TRBJ1-1; TRBD1 matches at 7 bases. From germline, CDR1 is SQVTM and CDR2 ANQGSEA. This CDR3 contains 9 residues. CDR3 coding DNA: TGCAGCGTTGAACAGGGGGAAGTCTTT. Its protein is CSVEQGEVF. The full variable domain, its missing parts supplied by reference TRBV29-1 and TRBJ1-1, is SAVISQKPSRDICQRGTSLTIQCQVDSQVTMMFWYRQQPGQSLTLIATANQGSEATYESGFVIDKFPISRPNLTFSTLTVSNMSPEDSSIYLCSVEQGEVFGQGTRLTVV.

In this sample, this clone turned up once. The V and J genes are TRBV19 and TRBJ2-5, with no clear D. Trimming took 5 bases from V and 5 from J, leaving 12 bases between them. This CDR3 is 13 amino acids long. The germline V gene encodes CDR1 LNHDA and CDR2 SQIVND (reference sequence). In DNA, the CDR3 is TGTGCCAGTAGTGCCGGCGCCAGGGAGACCCAGTACTTC. Translating gives CASSAGARETQYF.

This chain links TRBV29-1 with TRBJ2-3; D is unresolved. Germline V gene lookup returns CDR1 SQVTM and CDR2 ANQGSEA. CDR3 length: 11 amino acids. With 3 bases removed from V and 3 bases from J, the gap between germline ends came to 4 bases. This CDR3 reads CSVDLTDTQYF. The CDR3 DNA reads TGCAGCGTTGACTTGACAGATACGCAGTATTTT.

This chain links TRBV5-1 with TRBJ2-3; D gene ambiguous. V lost 1 base and J lost 6, with 15 bases in between. The CDR3 spans 15 residues. Germline-derived CDR1 and CDR2 are SGHRS and YFSETQ. CDR3 sequence reads: CASSLSDTGYDTQYF. The CDR3 DNA sequence: TGCGCCAGCAGCTTGTCCGATACCGGGTACGATACGCAGTATTTT.

This sequence joins TRBV5-4 and TRBJ2-7; 7 nucleotides align to TRBD2. The CDR3 length is 13 residues. Germline assignment: CDR1 SGHNT and CDR2 YYREEE (reference sequence). V was pared by 4 bases and J by 3 bases, with 4 bases of the junction left unmatched. The CDR3 DNA sequence: TGTGCCAGCAGCATAGCGGGCCACTACGAGCAGTACTTC. Encoded protein: CASSIAGHYEQYF.

In DNA, the CDR3 is TGCGCCAGCAGTGACGACAGGGCCCATCGAGAGACCCAGTACTTC. This codes for CASSDDRAHRETQYF. This sequence joins TRBV10-1 and TRBJ2-5; TRBD1 agrees at 7 bases. This CDR3 has 15 residues. Germline assignment: CDR1 WNHNN and CDR2 SYGVQD (reference sequence). The V and J ends lost 3 bases and 4 bases, in that order; junction bases with no gene match: 8.

The chain is built from TRBV5-4 and TRBJ2-4, with 10 bases fitting TRBD1. The CDR3 loop spans 16 amino acids. Germline CDR1 SGHNT, CDR2 YYREEE (reference sequence). V trimming: 3 bases; J trimming: 0 bases; junction bases outside the gene matches: 3. CDR3 coding DNA: TGTGCCAGCAGCTCAGGACAGGGGGAAGCCAAAAACATTCAGTACTTC. The encoded protein is CASSSGQGEAKNIQYF.

The rearrangement joins TRBV7-3 to TRBJ1-5; possibly TRBD1 for D (6 bases). Germline V gene sequence: CDR1 SGHTA, CDR2 FQGTGA. Trimming removed 4 bases from V and 7 bases from J, with 20 bases in between. This CDR3 has 16 amino acids. The CDR3 DNA follows: TGTGCCAGCAGCTCCTCCGACGCAGGGGAGTTCCAGCCCCAGCATTTT. Protein: CASSSSDAGEFQPQHF.